The source of this TCR beta chain is a study of CD8+CD57+ T cells in acquired aplastic anemia. Across the whole study: Sorted CD4+ plus CD8+ cells gave DNA averaging about 3 ug.

Patients sequenced had flow cytometry evidence of CD8+CD57+ cell expansion. The germline V gene has CDR1 MRHNA and CDR2 SNTAGT. V was pared by 4 bases and J by 14 bases, with 14 bases of the junction left unmatched. The CDR3 consists of 14 residues. Profiles of TCR beta VDJ and CDR3 were generated from a genomic DNA template. TCRdb processed the reads anew with MiXCR; each CDR3 protein has one entry. The table includes about 160,000 distinct CDR3 sequences, roughly 48% detected once. What was sequenced was sorted CD4+, CD8+, or CD8+CD57+ T cells (not recorded which) from PBMCs. This receptor was taken from a human donor with aplastic anemia. This rearrangement joins TRBV6-4 to TRBJ1-1; 9 bases map to TRBD1. Here the CDR3 DNA reads TGTGCCAGCAGTGCCGGGACAGGGAGGGGGGTGTCATTCTTT. Residues: CASSAGTGRGVSFF.